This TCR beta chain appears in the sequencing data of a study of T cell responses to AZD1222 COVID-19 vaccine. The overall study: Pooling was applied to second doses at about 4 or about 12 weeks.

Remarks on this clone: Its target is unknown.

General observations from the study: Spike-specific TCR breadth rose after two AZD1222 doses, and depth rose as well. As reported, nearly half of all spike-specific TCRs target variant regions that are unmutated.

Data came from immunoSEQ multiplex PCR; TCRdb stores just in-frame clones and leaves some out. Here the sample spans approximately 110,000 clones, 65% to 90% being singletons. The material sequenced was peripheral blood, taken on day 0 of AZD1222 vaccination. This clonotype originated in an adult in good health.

In DNA, the CDR3 is TGTGCCAGTAGTATAGCCGGGGTCCTAACCTACAATGAGCAGTTCTTC. It translates to CASSIAGVLTYNEQFF. V is TRBV19 and J is TRBJ2-1; D is perhaps TRBD2 (5 bases). The CDR3 consists of 16 residues. Trimming pared 1 base from V and 2 bases from J, leaving 12 bases between. Germline values: CDR1 LNHDA, CDR2 SQIVND (reference sequence).